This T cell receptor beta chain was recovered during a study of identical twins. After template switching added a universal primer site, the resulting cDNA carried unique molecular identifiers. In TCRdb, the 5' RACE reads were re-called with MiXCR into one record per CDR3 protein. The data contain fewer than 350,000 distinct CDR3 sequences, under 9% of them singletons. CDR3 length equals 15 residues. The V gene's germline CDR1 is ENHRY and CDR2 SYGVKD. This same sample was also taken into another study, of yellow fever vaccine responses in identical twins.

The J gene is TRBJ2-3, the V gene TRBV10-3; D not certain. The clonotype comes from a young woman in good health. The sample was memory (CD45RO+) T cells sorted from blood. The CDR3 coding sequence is TGTGCACCGACCAGCCAGCAGGCCGACACAGATACGCAGTATTTT. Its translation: CAPTSQQADTDTQYF.